What follows are 22 T cell receptor beta chains derived from one specimen sequenced in a study of T cell repertoires in cytomegalovirus infection. Their recognized antigens are unknown. TCRdb re-called the reads with MiXCR, one entry per CDR3 protein. The repertoire holds 110,000 or so distinct CDR3 sequences, with 25% to 35% as singletons. Material: CD8+ T cells from cultured PBMCs, obtained from culture after CMV antigen stimulation. The source of these receptors is a human donor in good health (CMV status not recorded). Some clones in this sample may be carry-over from other donors' samples.

This clonotype occurred a few times. The chain employs TRBV9 and TRBJ1-2; TRBD1 agrees at 11 bases. The CDR3 is 15 amino acids. The germline V gene has CDR1 SGDLS and CDR2 YYNGEE. The junction had 2 bases not matched to a gene; V was cut back by 0 bases and J by 4 bases. The CDR3 protein is CASSVGTGGGYGYTF. The CDR3 DNA sequence: TGTGCCAGCAGCGTAGGGACAGGGGGCGGCTATGGCTACACCTTC.

This clonotype was seen more than once but under ten times. The chain uses TRBV24-1 and TRBJ2-2; D not resolved. CDR3 length: 14 residues. Germline values: CDR1 KGHDR, CDR2 SFDVKD. With 3 bases removed from V and 7 bases from J, the gap between germline ends came to 11 bases. CDR3 amino acids: CATSDTSEIGELFF. Written as DNA, the CDR3 is TGTGCCACCAGTGATACTTCAGAGATCGGGGAGCTGTTTTTT.

This clonotype showed up just a few times. The chain combines TRBV4-1 with TRBJ2-3; D call uncertain. The V and J ends lost 4 bases and 2 bases respectively, with 7 bases between them. Per germline, CDR1 MGHRA and CDR2 YSYEKL. The CDR3 contains 13 residues. The CDR3 DNA reads TGCGCCAGCAGCCCGGACCTCACAGATACGCAGTATTTT. This codes for CASSPDLTDTQYF.

This clonotype was seen just once. The V gene is TRBV6-1, the J gene TRBJ1-1; D unresolved. The CDR3 is made up of 14 amino acids. Germline values: CDR1 MNHNS, CDR2 SASEGT. V lost 0 bases to trimming and J lost 5 bases, with 10 bases between them. The CDR3 coding sequence is TGTGCCAGCAGTGAAGCACGGGCTAAGACTGAAGCTTTCTTT. Translated, it gives CASSEARAKTEAFF.

This clonotype was picked up a small number of times. The chain uses TRBV6-5 and TRBJ1-4, with D hard to call. The ends were cut back, 10 bases at V and 3 bases at J, with 18 bases in the middle. There are 15 residues in the CDR3. The germline gives CDR1 MNHEY, CDR2 SVGAGI. CDR3 coding DNA: TGTGCCACCAGAGCTTTGGGAGCCCCTAATGAAAAACTGTTTTTT. This codes for CATRALGAPNEKLFF.

This clonotype occurred many times. This chain uses TRBV2 with TRBJ2-7, with 7 bases identical to TRBD1. The V and J ends lost 7 bases and 6 bases, in that order; junction bases with no gene match: 12. Looked up from germline, CDR1 is SNHLY and CDR2 is FYNNEI. The CDR3 has 14 amino acids. This chain's CDR3 is CASIGTVTSPEQYF. The DNA for the CDR3 is TGTGCCAGCATTGGGACAGTAACATCTCCCGAGCAGTACTTC.

This clonotype has only a few counts. V gene TRBV2 combines with J gene TRBJ1-2; D unclear. Per the germline V gene, CDR1 is SNHLY and CDR2 is FYNNEI. The CDR3 consists of 10 residues. Trimming cost V 8 bases and J 8 bases, with 9 bases left between them. Here the CDR3 reads CASFEWGYTF. The CDR3 bases are TGTGCCAGCTTCGAGTGGGGCTACACCTTC. Full variable domain (outside the CDR3, taken from reference TRBV2 and TRBJ1-2): EPEVTQTPSHQVTQMGQEVILRCVPISNHLYFYWYRQILGQKVEFLVSFYNNEISEKSEIFDDQFSVERPDGSNFTLKIRSTKLEDSAMYFCASFEWGYTFGSGTRLTVV.

This clonotype was detected many times. The chain links TRBV11-1 to TRBJ2-1, with 7 bases that match TRBD2. The CDR3 is 13 amino acids. J was trimmed by 8 bases and V by 1 base; bases with no gene match: 2. CDR1 is SGHAT and CDR2 is FQDESV in the germline V gene (reference sequence). The chain's CDR3 is CASSLGGGDEQFF. For the CDR3, the DNA is TGTGCCAGCAGCTTAGGTGGGGGGGATGAGCAGTTCTTC.

This chain links TRBV10-3 with TRBJ2-1, with unresolved D. Germline V gene lookup returns CDR1 ENHRY and CDR2 SYGVKD. The CDR3 runs to 9 residues. Trimming removed 6 bases from V and 7 bases from J, with 1 base in between. The CDR3 DNA reads TGTGCCATCAGGAATGAGCAGTTCTTC. Translation gives CAIRNEQFF.

This clonotype was seen more than once but under ten times. The V gene is TRBV7-9, the J gene TRBJ2-7, with D maybe TRBD2 (6 bases). This CDR3 has 12 amino acids. The germline gives CDR1 SEHNR, CDR2 FQNEAQ (reference sequence). Trimming stripped 10 bases from V and 1 base from J, with 11 bases between. CDR3 loop: CATERVSYEQYF. Here the CDR3 DNA reads TGTGCCACCGAGCGGGTTTCCTACGAGCAGTACTTC.

DNA for the CDR3: TGCGCCAGCAGCGGTCGGGGGGCCAACACTGAAGCTTTCTTT. Translation gives CASSGRGANTEAFF. This chain links TRBV10-1 with TRBJ1-1; D is possibly TRBD1 (6 bases). Germline V CDR1 and CDR2: WNHNN, SYGVQD (reference sequence). Trimming left V 6 bases short and J 2 bases short, with 13 bases between. The CDR3 totals 14 residues.

The rearrangement joins TRBV7-2 to TRBJ1-2; possible D gene TRBD1, 6 bases. The length of the CDR3 is 13 residues. Per the germline V gene, CDR1 is SGHTA and CDR2 is FQGNSA. The V gene lost 5 bases and the J gene lost 8 bases, with 15 bases spanning the gap. The CDR3: CASSPLGGRGYTF. CDR3 in DNA: TGTGCCAGCAGCCCCCTCGGGGGGCGGGGCTACACCTTC.

This clonotype was counted ten times or more. The chain joins TRBV7-2 to TRBJ2-4; 8 bases fit TRBD1. Unmatched junction bases numbered 6, after V lost 5 bases and J lost 6 bases. The CDR3 runs to 14 residues. Germline V CDR1 and CDR2: SGHTA, FQGNSA. In DNA form, the CDR3 reads TGTGCCAGCAGCCCTACAGGGGGTGGAAACATTCAGTACTTC. It codes for CASSPTGGGNIQYF.

This clonotype was counted a few times. This chain links TRBV11-2 with TRBJ1-6, with a weak D call TRBD1 (6 bases). CDR1 is SGHAT, CDR2 FQNNGV, per germline. The CDR3 runs 17 residues. V lost 6 bases, J lost 0 bases, and 15 bases lay in between. The CDR3 loop is CASRPVQGSSYNSPLHF. CDR3 in DNA: TGTGCCAGCAGGCCGGTCCAGGGGAGCTCCTATAATTCACCCCTCCACTTT.

The gene calls are TRBV3-1 and TRBJ2-7; D gene unclear. The CDR3 runs to 15 residues. CDR1 and CDR2 from the germline V gene are LGHDT and YNNKEL (reference sequence). V was clipped by 0 bases and J by 5 bases, with 14 bases between them. The CDR3 DNA sequence: TGTGCCAGCAGCCAAGAAGTCGGTAACTACAACGAGCAGTACTTC. This translates into CASSQEVGNYNEQYF.

This clonotype has just a few counts. J is TRBJ2-7 and V is TRBV7-6; D not certain. Germline V gene sequence: CDR1 SGHVS, CDR2 FNYEAQ. The CDR3 contains 17 residues. Trimming removed 5 bases at V and 0 bases at J, with 20 bases between. CDR3 sequence (DNA): TGTGCCAGCAGCCCCGAATATAGTCAGCCGAGCTCCTACGAGCAGTACTTC. Translated, it gives CASSPEYSQPSSYEQYF.

A few counts support this clonotype. The rearrangement joins TRBV7-6 to TRBJ1-6; D not certain. This CDR3 has 11 amino acids. Germline V CDR1 and CDR2: SGHVS, FNYEAQ. Trimming removed 1 base from V and 8 bases from J, with 0 bases in between. Here the CDR3 DNA reads TGTGCCAGCAGCTTAGATTCACCCCTCCACTTT. It is translated as CASSLDSPLHF.

This clonotype has at least ten counts. The genes are TRBV12-3 or TRBV12-4 and TRBJ1-1, with D possibly TRBD1 on 5 matching bases. V lost 6 bases and J 2 bases, leaving 13 bases between the germline ends. This CDR3 contains 14 residues. The CDR3 is CASSPTTVNTEAFF. For the CDR3, the DNA is TGTGCCAGCAGCCCTACGACAGTAAACACTGAAGCTTTCTTT.

In this sample, this clonotype turned up many times. This chain links TRBV7-8 with TRBJ1-5, with 9 bases fitting TRBD1. Germline V gene lookup returns CDR1 SGHVS and CDR2 FQNEAQ. With V trimmed by 1 base and J by 0 bases, 7 bases remained unmatched. The CDR3 is made up of 18 amino acids. The CDR3 loop reads CASSLGGQGRYSNQPQHF. The CDR3 coding sequence is TGTGCCAGCAGCTTAGGGGGACAGGGAAGATATAGCAATCAGCCCCAGCATTTT.

Worth noting for this clonotype: At one of its ends the junction is not consistent with the germline gene, which may arise from a read error. The rearrangement uses TRBV5-3 and TRBJ1-2; D gene ambiguous. TRBV5-3 is identified as an open reading frame with a role that is uncertain. The CDR3 is 16 residues long. The CDR3: CASSLATGPAIYGYTF. In nucleotides, the CDR3 is TGTGCCAGCAGCTTGGCTACTGGGCCGGCAATCTATGGCTACACCTTC.

This chain connects TRBV20-1 to TRBJ1-2; D gene ambiguous. There are 13 residues in the CDR3. Germline-derived CDR1 and CDR2 are DFQATT and SNEGSKA (reference sequence). V gave up 2 bases and J gave up 2 bases, with 9 bases separating them. CDR3 amino acids: CSARSAENYGYTF. Here the CDR3 DNA reads TGCAGTGCTAGATCCGCCGAAAACTATGGCTACACCTTC.

This clonotype was counted only a few times. The chain is built from TRBV7-8 and TRBJ2-2, with D perhaps assigned TRBD1 or TRBD2 (6 bases each). The CDR3 has 15 residues. From germline, CDR1 is SGHVS and CDR2 FQNEAQ. The V end lost 8 bases, the J end lost 1 base, and 14 bases lay between the germline ends. In nucleotides, the CDR3 is TGTGCCAGCGACCTAAGGGGGGTGAACACCGGGGAGCTGTTTTTT. Its translation: CASDLRGVNTGELFF.